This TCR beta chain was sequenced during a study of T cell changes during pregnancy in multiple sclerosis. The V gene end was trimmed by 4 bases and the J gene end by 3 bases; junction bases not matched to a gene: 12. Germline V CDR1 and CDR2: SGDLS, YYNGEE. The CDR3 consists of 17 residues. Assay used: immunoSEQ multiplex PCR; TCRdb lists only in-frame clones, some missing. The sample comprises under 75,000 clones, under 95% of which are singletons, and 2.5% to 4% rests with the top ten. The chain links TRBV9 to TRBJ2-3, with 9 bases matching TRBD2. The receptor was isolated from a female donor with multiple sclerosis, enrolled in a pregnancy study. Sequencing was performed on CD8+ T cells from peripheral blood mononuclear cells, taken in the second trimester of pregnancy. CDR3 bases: TGTGCCAGCAGCTCAGAGTTAGCGGGAGTAGGGACAGATACGCAGTATTTT. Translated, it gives CASSSELAGVGTDTQYF.